This TCR beta chain came from a study of blood T cell repertoires in COVID-19. The trim removed 0 bases at V and 5 bases at J, leaving 14 bases unmatched. The CDR3 spans 18 residues. CDR1 and CDR2 from the germline V gene are SGDLS and YYNGEE. TCRdb's copy holds only in-frame clones and misses some; the assay was immunoSEQ multiplex PCR. This table has about 50,000 clones, roughly nine tenths appearing once. Source material: peripheral blood. The rearrangement joins TRBV9 to TRBJ2-1; 7 bases fit TRBD2. This TCR derives from a human donor in a cohort sampled during active COVID-19. This CDR3 is CASSVAGGGIGRDNEQFF. The CDR3 bases are TGTGCCAGCAGCGTAGCCGGGGGAGGGATCGGGCGCGACAATGAGCAGTTCTTC.